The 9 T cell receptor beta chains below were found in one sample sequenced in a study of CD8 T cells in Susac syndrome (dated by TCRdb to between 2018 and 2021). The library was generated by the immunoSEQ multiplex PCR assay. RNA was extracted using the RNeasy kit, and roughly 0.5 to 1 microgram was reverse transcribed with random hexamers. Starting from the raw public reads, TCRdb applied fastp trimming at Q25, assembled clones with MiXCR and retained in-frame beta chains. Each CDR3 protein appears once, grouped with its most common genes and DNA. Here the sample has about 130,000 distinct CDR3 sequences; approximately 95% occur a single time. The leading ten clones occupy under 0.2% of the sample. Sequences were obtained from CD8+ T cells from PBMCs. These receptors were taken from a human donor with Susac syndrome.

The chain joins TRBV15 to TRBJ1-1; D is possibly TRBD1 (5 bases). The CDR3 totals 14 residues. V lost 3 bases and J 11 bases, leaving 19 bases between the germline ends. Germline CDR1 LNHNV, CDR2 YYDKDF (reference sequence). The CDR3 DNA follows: TGTGCCACCAGCAGTCGGGGCCCTTCAAGTACGGCTTTCTTT. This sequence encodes CATSSRGPSSTAFF.

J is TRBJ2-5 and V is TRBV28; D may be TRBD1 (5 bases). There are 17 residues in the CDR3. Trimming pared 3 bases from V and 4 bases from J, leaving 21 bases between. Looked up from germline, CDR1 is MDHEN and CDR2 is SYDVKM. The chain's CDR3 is CASSLGRDGTPRETQYF. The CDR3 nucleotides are TGTGCCAGCAGTTTGGGCAGGGATGGTACCCCGAGAGAGACCCAGTACTTC. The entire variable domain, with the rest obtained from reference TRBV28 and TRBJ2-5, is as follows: DVKVTQSSRYLVKRTGEKVFLECVQDMDHENMFWYRQDPGLGLRLIYFSYDVKMKEKGDIPEGYSVSREKKERFSLILESASTNQTSMYLCASSLGRDGTPRETQYFGPGTRLLVL.

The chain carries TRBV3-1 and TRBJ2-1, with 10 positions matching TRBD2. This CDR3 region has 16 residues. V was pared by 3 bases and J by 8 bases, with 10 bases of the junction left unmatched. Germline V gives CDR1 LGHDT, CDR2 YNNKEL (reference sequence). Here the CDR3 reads CASSHPGTSVSDEQFF. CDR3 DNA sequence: TGTGCCAGCAGCCACCCCGGGACTAGCGTATCTGATGAGCAGTTCTTC.

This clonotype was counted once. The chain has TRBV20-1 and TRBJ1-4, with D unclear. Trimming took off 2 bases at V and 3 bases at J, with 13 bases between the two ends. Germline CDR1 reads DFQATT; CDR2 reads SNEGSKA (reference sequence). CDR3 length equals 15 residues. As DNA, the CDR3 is TGCAGTGCTAGAAGAGGGCTCGGGGCTAATGAAAAACTGTTTTTT. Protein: CSARRGLGANEKLFF.

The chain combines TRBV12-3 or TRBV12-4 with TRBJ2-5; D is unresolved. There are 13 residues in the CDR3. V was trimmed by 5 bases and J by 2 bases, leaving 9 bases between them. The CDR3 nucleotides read TGTGCCAGCAGTCCCGCCATACAAGAGACCCAGTACTTC. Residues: CASSPAIQETQYF.

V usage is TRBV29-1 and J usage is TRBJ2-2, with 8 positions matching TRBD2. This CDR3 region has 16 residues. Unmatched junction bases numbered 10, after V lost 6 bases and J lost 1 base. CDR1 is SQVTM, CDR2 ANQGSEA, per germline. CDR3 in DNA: TGCAGCGTACCCGTTCCGGGACTAGAGAACACCGGGGAGCTGTTTTTT. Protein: CSVPVPGLENTGELFF.

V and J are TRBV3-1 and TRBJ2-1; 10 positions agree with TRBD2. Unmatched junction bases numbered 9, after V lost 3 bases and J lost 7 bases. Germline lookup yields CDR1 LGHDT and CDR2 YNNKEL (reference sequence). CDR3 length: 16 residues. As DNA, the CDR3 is TGTGCCAGCAGCCACCCCGGGACTAGCGTATCTAATGAGCAGTTCTTC. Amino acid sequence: CASSHPGTSVSNEQFF.

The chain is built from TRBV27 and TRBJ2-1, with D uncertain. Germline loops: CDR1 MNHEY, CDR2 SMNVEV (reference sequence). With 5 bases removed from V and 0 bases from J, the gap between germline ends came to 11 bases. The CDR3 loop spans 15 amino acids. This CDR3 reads CASSTPPSSYNEQFF. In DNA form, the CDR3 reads TGTGCCAGCAGTACCCCTCCGAGCTCCTACAATGAGCAGTTCTTC.

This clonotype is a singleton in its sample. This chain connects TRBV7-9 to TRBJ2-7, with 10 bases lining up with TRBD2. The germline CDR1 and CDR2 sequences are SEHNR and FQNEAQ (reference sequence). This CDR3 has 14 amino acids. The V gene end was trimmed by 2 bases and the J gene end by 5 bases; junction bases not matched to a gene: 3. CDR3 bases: TGTGCCAGCAGCTTACTCCTAGCGGGAGACGAGCAGTACTTC. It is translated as CASSLLLAGDEQYF.